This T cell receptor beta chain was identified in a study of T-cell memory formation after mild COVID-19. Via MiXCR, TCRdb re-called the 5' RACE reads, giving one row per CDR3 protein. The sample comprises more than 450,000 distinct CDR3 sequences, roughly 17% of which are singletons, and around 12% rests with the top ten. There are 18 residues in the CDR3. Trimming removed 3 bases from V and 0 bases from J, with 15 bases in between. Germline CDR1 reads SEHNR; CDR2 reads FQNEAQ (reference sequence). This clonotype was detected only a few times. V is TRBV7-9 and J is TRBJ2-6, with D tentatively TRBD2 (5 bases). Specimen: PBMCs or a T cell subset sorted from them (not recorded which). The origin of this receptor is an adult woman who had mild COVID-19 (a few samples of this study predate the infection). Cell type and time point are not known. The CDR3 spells CASSFGVFRPSGANVLTF. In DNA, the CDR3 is TGTGCCAGCAGCTTCGGGGTCTTTCGCCCCTCTGGGGCCAACGTCCTGACTTTC.